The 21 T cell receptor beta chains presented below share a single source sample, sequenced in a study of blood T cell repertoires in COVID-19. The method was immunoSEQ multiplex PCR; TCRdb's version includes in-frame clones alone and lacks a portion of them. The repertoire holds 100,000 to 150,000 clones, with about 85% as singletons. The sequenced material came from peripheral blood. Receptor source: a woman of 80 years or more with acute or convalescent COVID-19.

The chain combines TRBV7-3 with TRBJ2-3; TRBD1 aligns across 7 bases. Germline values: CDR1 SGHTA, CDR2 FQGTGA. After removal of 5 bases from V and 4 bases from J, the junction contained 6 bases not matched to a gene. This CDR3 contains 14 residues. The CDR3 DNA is TGTGCCAGCAGCAAAGGGGGCAGACCAGATACGCAGTATTTT. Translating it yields CASSKGGRPDTQYF.

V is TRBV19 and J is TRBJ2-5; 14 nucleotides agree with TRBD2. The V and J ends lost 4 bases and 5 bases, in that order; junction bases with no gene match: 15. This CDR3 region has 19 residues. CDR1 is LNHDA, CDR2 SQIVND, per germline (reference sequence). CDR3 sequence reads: CASSTPLTSGGALRETQYF. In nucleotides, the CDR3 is TGTGCCAGTAGTACCCCATTGACTAGCGGGGGGGCGTTGCGGGAGACCCAGTACTTC.

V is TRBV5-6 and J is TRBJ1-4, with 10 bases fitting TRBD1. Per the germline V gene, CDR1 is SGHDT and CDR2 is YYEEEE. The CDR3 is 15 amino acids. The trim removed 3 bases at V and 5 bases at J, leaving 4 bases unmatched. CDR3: CASSYRQGANEKLFF. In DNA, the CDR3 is TGTGCCAGCAGCTATCGACAGGGGGCAAATGAAAAACTGTTTTTT. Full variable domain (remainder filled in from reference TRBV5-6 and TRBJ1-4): DAGVTQSPTHLIKTRGQQVTLRCSPKSGHDTVSWYQQALGQGPQFIFQYYEEEERQRGNFPDRFSGHQFPNYSSELNVNALLLGDSALYLCASSYRQGANEKLFFGSGTQLSVL.

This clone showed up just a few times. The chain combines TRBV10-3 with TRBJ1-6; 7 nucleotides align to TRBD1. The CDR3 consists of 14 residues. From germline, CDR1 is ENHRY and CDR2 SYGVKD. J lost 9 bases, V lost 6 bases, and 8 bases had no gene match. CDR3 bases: TGTGCCATCAGGTGGGGGACAGCCAGTTCACCCCTCCACTTT. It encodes CAIRWGTASSPLHF.

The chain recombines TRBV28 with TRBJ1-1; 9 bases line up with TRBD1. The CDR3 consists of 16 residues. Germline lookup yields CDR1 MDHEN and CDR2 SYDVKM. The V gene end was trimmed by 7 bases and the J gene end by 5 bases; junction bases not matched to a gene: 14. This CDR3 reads CASINPTGGGRTEAFF. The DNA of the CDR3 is TGTGCCAGCATTAATCCCACAGGGGGCGGGAGAACTGAAGCTTTCTTT.

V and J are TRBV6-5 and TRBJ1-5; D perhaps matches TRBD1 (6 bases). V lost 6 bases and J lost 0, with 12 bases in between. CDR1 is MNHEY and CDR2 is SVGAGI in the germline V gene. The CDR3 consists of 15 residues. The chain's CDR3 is CASRPGQYSNQPQHF. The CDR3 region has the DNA TGTGCCAGCAGGCCCGGACAGTATAGCAATCAGCCCCAGCATTTT.

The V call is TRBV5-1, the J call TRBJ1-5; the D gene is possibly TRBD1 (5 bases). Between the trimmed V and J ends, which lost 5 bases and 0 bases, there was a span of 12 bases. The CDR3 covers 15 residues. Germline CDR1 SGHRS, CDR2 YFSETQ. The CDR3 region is CASSRRGGSNQPQHF. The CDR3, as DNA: TGCGCCAGCAGTCGGCGGGGGGGTAGCAATCAGCCCCAGCATTTT. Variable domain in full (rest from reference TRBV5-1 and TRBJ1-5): KAGVTQTPRYLIKTRGQQVTLSCSPISGHRSVSWYQQTPGQGLQFLFEYFSETQRNKGNFPGRFSGRQFSNSRSEMNVSTLELGDSALYLCASSRRGGSNQPQHFGDGTRLSIL.

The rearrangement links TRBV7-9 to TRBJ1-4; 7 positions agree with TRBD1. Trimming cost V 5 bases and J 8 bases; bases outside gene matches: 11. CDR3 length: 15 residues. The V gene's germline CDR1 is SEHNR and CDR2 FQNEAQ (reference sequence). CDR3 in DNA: TGTGCCAGCAGCCCCTCACAGGGGAAGGGGGAAAAACTGTTTTTT. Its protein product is CASSPSQGKGEKLFF.

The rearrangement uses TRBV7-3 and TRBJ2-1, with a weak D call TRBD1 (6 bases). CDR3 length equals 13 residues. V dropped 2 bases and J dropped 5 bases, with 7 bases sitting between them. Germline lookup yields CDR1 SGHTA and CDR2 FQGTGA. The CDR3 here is CASSLGQNNEQFF. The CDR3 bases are TGTGCCAGCAGCTTAGGACAGAACAATGAGCAGTTCTTC.

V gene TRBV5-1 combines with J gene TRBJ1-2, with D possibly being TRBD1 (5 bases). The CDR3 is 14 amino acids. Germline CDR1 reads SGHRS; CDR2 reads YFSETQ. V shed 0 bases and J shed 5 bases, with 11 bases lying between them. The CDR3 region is CASSLAVGGYGYTF. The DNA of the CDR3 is TGCGCCAGCAGCTTGGCCGTGGGGGGTTATGGCTACACCTTC.

CDR3 nucleotides: TGTGCCAGCAGCCCCTCTACAGGGGCTGGGGCCAACGTCCTGACTTTC. The encoded protein is CASSPSTGAGANVLTF. This chain connects TRBV11-3 to TRBJ2-6; TRBD1 agrees at 7 bases. The germline CDR1 and CDR2 sequences are SGHNT and YENEEA. V was pared by 5 bases and J by 2 bases, with 6 bases of the junction left unmatched. This CDR3 comprises 16 residues.

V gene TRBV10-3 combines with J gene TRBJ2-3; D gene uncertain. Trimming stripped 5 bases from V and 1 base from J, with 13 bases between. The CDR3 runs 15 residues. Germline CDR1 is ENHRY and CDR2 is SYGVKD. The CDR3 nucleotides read TGTGCCATCAGTTTCAGCGACCTTGGCACAGATACGCAGTATTTT. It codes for CAISFSDLGTDTQYF.

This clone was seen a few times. The CDR3 reads CASRRKVEAGELFF. The DNA for the CDR3 is TGTGCCAGCAGGAGAAAGGTCGAGGCCGGGGAGCTGTTTTTT. The chain links TRBV5-4 to TRBJ2-2; D remains unclear. The V end lost 5 bases, the J end lost 6 bases, and 14 bases lay between the germline ends. The CDR3 totals 14 residues. Germline V gene lookup returns CDR1 SGHNT and CDR2 YYREEE (reference sequence).

The CDR3 region is CATSEGGFNQPQHF. CDR3 DNA sequence: TGTGCCACCAGTGAGGGAGGATTCAATCAGCCCCAGCATTTT. J is TRBJ1-5 and V is TRBV24-1, with D unresolved. Trimming took 4 bases from V and 3 from J, leaving 9 bases between them. This CDR3 region has 14 residues. Per germline, CDR1 KGHDR and CDR2 SFDVKD.

CDR3 residues: CASSADDTQYF. The DNA of the CDR3 is TGTGCCAGCAGCGCGGATGATACGCAGTATTTT. This chain connects TRBV2 to TRBJ2-3; D unresolved. The CDR3 totals 11 residues. CDR1 is SNHLY and CDR2 is FYNNEI in the germline V gene. V was cut by 6 bases and J by 6 bases, with 7 bases left in between.

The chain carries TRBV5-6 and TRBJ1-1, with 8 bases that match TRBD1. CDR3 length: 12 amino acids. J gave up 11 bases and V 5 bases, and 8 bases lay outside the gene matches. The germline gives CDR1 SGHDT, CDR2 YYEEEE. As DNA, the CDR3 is TGTGCCAGCAGTTTATTGCAGGGGGCTGCTTTCTTT. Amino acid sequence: CASSLLQGAAFF.

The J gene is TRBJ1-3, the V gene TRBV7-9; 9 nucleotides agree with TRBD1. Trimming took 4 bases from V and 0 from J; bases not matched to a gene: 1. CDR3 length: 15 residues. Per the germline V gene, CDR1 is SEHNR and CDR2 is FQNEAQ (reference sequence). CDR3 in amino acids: CASSWDRASGNTIYF. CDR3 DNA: TGTGCCAGCAGCTGGGACAGGGCCTCTGGAAACACCATATATTTT.

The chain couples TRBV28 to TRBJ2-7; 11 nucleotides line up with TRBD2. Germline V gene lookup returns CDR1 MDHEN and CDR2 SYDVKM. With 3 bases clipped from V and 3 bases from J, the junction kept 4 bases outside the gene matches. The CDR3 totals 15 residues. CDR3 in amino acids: CASSFASGGLYEQYF. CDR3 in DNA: TGTGCCAGCAGTTTCGCTAGCGGGGGGCTCTACGAGCAGTACTTC.

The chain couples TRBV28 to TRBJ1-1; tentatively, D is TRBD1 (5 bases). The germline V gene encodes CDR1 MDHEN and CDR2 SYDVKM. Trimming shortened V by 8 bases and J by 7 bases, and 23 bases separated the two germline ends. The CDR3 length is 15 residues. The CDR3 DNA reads TGTGCCAGCCCTCCGGGGGTACAGGCGCCAAATGAAGCTTTCTTT. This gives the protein CASPPGVQAPNEAFF.

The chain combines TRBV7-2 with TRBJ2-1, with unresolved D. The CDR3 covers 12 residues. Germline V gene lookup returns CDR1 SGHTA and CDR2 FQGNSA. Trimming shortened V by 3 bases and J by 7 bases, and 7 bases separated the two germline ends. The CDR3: CASSLTFNEQFF. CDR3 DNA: TGTGCCAGCAGCTTGACTTTTAATGAGCAGTTCTTC.

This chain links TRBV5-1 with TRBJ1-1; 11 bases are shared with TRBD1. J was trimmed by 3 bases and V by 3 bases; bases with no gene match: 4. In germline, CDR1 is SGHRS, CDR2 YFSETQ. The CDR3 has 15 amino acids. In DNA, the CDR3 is TGCGCCAGCAGCTCGAGGACAGGGGGCGACACTGAAGCTTTCTTT. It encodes CASSSRTGGDTEAFF.